This TCR beta chain comes out of a study of spatial heterogeneity in lung cancer. Findings and limits, study-wide: Resection saw ubiquitous expanded tumor TCRs appear in blood more than follow-up did.

Sample time point: sample taken at primary tumor resection. Whole RNA obtained from tumor, nontumor lung or frozen PBMC underwent sequencing without sorting. For this clonotype: Its specificity is unknown.

Unique molecular identifiers tagged every individual TCR cDNA molecule. TCRdb itself ran the 5' RACE reads through MiXCR, one entry per CDR3 protein. This sample yields a few thousand distinct CDR3 sequences, of which over 25% are seen a single time; 40% to 50% belongs to the top ten. This clonotype was obtained from a male donor with early-stage non-small cell lung cancer. Sample: PBMCs, taken at surgery.

For the CDR3, the DNA is TGTGCCAGCAGTTCGACTGCGAGCACAGATACGCAGTATTTT. This gives the protein CASSSTASTDTQYF. The gene calls are TRBV6-6 and TRBJ2-3; D is unclear. Germline values: CDR1 MNHNY, CDR2 SVGAGI (reference sequence). The germline V and J ends were trimmed by 4 bases and 0 bases, with 8 bases remaining between them. The CDR3 length is 14 residues.